This TCR beta chain was documented in a study of cytomegalovirus exposure and HLA in healthy donors. A remark on this clone: Its antigen is currently unknown.

After removal of 4 bases from V and 6 bases from J, the junction contained 4 bases not matched to a gene. The CDR3 runs 14 residues. The germline gives CDR1 SEHNR, CDR2 FQNEAQ (reference sequence). Findings and caveats of the study: It was found in a later analysis that first-cohort TCR clusters tended to co-occur in the 90 to 150 validation repertoires. With high specificity and sensitivity, the classifier reportedly diagnosed cytomegalovirus status.

Only in-frame clones appear in the TCRdb table, and some are missing; sequencing was by immunoSEQ multiplex PCR. The repertoire holds 150,000 or so clones, with approximately 92% as singletons. Sequencing input: PBMCs. The chain is built from TRBV7-9 and TRBJ1-5; 9 bases line up with TRBD1. This receptor was identified in a woman aged 18-29 years in good health and CMV-seropositive. The CDR3 is CASSSTGGGQPQHF. The CDR3 nucleotides are TGTGCCAGCAGCTCTACAGGGGGCGGTCAGCCCCAGCATTTT.